The clone carrying this TCR beta chain was counted a single time. Its antigen is still unknown. This sample was included in a study of T cell clones after liver transplantation. Across the study: HCV positivity affected three of eight recipients; the rest lacked autoimmune or viral indications. Findings of the study overall: Circulating graft-donor-reactive CD4 TCRbeta sequences fell significantly post-transplant in most of the 8 subjects. Rather than being deleted, graft donor-reactive T cells may have moved into the graft.

This CDR3 is built from 14 residues. CDR1 and CDR2 from the germline V gene are SGHAT and FQNNGV. Trimming left V 5 bases short and J 3 bases short, with 13 bases between. Produced via immunoSEQ multiplex PCR; TCRdb's table is partial and in-frame only. Here the sample spans more than 95,000 clones, approximately 90% being singletons. The sample consisted of CD4+ T cells from blood, taken 12 months after liver transplant. The chain uses TRBV11-2 and TRBJ1-2; possibly TRBD1 for D (5 bases). The origin of this receptor is a human patient who received a liver transplant. The graft donor may be the source of some T cells. The CDR3 DNA sequence: TGTGCCAGCAGCCGTTGGGGGGGTGACTATGGCTACACCTTC. It codes for CASSRWGGDYGYTF.